The 3 T cell receptor beta chains listed next were all sequenced from one sample in a study of CD8 T cells in Susac syndrome. With random hexamers, roughly 0.45 to 1 ug RNA was reverse transcribed. A single record per CDR3 protein comes from TCRdb applying MiXCR to the immunoSEQ multiplex PCR reads. The sample carries about 160,000 distinct CDR3 sequences, approximately 92% recorded once. The sequenced sample consisted of CD4+ T cells from PBMCs. The receptors here all came from a human donor in good health.

The count of this clonotype is one. The CDR3 coding sequence is TGTGCCAGCAGCTTCCACATGAACACTGAAGCTTTCTTT. Encoded protein: CASSFHMNTEAFF. The chain recombines TRBV7-2 with TRBJ1-1, with no clear D. The CDR3 consists of 13 residues. The V end lost 3 bases, the J end lost 0 bases, and 5 bases lay between the germline ends. The germline V gene encodes CDR1 SGHTA and CDR2 FQGNSA.

The V gene is TRBV9, the J gene TRBJ2-3, with D maybe TRBD2 (5 bases). The CDR3 spans 16 residues. Germline assignment: CDR1 SGDLS and CDR2 YYNGEE. Trimming left V 0 bases short and J 1 base short, with 12 bases between. The CDR3 nucleotides are TGTGCCAGCAGCGTAGCGGGGTCCGCGGGCACAGATACGCAGTATTTT. Encoded protein: CASSVAGSAGTDTQYF. The full variable domain, completed using reference TRBV9 and TRBJ2-3, is DSGVTQTPKHLITATGQRVTLRCSPRSGDLSVYWYQQSLDQGLQFLIQYYNGEERAKGNILERFSAQQFPDLHSELNLSSLELGDSALYFCASSVAGSAGTDTQYFGPGTRLTVL.

J is TRBJ2-4 and V is TRBV9; perhaps TRBD1 as D (5 bases). The germline V and J ends were trimmed by 3 bases and 0 bases, with 13 bases remaining between them. The germline gives CDR1 SGDLS, CDR2 YYNGEE. The CDR3 has 16 residues. The CDR3 spells CASSAGQGLAKNIQYF. As DNA, the CDR3 is TGTGCCAGCAGCGCCGGCCAGGGCTTAGCCAAAAACATTCAGTACTTC. Supplemented by reference TRBV9 and TRBJ2-4, the full variable domain reads DSGVTQTPKHLITATGQRVTLRCSPRSGDLSVYWYQQSLDQGLQFLIQYYNGEERAKGNILERFSAQQFPDLHSELNLSSLELGDSALYFCASSAGQGLAKNIQYFGAGTRLSVL.